This T cell receptor beta chain was captured in a study of CD8+CD57+ T cells in acquired aplastic anemia. TCR beta VDJ and CDR3 were profiled, and genomic DNA was the template. TCRdb re-called the reads with MiXCR, one entry per CDR3 protein. Among about half a million distinct CDR3 sequences, approximately 32% were seen once, and the ten largest hold approximately 0.82%. The patients chosen for sequencing had shown expansion of CD8+CD57+ cells (detected by flow cytometry). This clonotype has ten or more counts. The CDR3 totals 14 residues. Germline V gives CDR1 SGHKS, CDR2 YYEKEE (reference sequence). With 1 base removed from V and 5 bases from J, the gap between germline ends came to 13 bases.

The sequence came from a human donor with aplastic anemia. Source material: sorted CD4+, CD8+, or CD8+CD57+ T cells (not recorded which) from PBMCs. This sequence joins TRBV5-5 and TRBJ2-7, with D tentatively TRBD1 (5 bases). The CDR3 sequence is CASSLQNEGDEQYF. The CDR3 DNA follows: TGTGCCAGCAGCTTGCAGAACGAAGGGGACGAGCAGTACTTC.